A selection of T cell receptor beta chains follows, all from one sample in a study of neoadjuvant nivolumab and ipilimumab in lung cancer. TCRdb keeps only in-frame clones here, not all; method: immunoSEQ multiplex PCR. The sample gives tens of thousands of clones, 90% of which show up once; around 5.1% is in the top ten. The sequencing here drew on peripheral blood, taken after neoadjuvant nivolumab, alone or with ipilimumab, at or shortly before surgery. Receptor source: an adult with non-small cell lung cancer. The CDR3 runs from the conserved cysteine through the conserved F or W. The order of the fields is V gene, D gene, J gene, clone size, CDR3 DNA, CDR3 protein. The D gene is left open where the match is weak. For some rows the clone size is stated as once, few or many, or as a class when expanded; others skip it.

TRBV11-2	.	TRBJ1-1	.	TGTGCCACCATCGGGTTGAACACTGAAGCTTTCTTT	CATIGLNTEAFF
TRBV5-1	TRBD1	TRBJ1-1	.	TGCGCCAGCAGCTTAGGGGGCGTCGGCACTGAAGCTTTCTTT	CASSLGGVGTEAFF
TRBV6-1	.	TRBJ2-5	.	TGTGCCAGCAGTGAAGGACAGTTCGAGACCCAGTACTTC	CASSEGQFETQYF
TRBV11-1	.	TRBJ1-1	.	TGTGCCAGCAGCTTAGGTGGAGGGAACACTGAAGCTTTCTTT	CASSLGGGNTEAFF
TRBV11-3	.	TRBJ1-1	once	TGTGCCAGCAGCCAAGACCGGGACACTGAAGCTTTCTTT	CASSQDRDTEAFF
TRBV7-9	TRBD1	TRBJ2-3	.	TGTGCCAGCAGCCGAAACAGGGGGCGAGGCACAGATACGCAGTATTTT	CASSRNRGRGTDTQYF
TRBV7-6	TRBD2	TRBJ2-3	.	TGTGCCAGCAGCTATAGCGGGGGGGACACAGATACGCAGTATTTT	CASSYSGGDTDTQYF
TRBV5-6	.	TRBJ2-5	few	TGTGCCAGCAGCTTGGCCGGAGAGACCCAGTACTTC	CASSLAGETQYF
TRBV19	.	TRBJ2-3	once	TGTGCCAGTAAGGGACAAAGCACAGATACGCAGTATTTT	CASKGQSTDTQYF
TRBV4-2	TRBD1	TRBJ1-2	.	TGTGCCAGCAGCCACACCGGGACAGGGGGGTCTAACTATGGCTACACCTTC	CASSHTGTGGSNYGYTF
TRBV7-8	TRBD2	TRBJ2-2	.	TGTGCCAGCAGCTTTAGACTAGCGGGGGGTTCGAACACCGGGGAGCTGTTTTTT	CASSFRLAGGSNTGELFF
TRBV6-5	TRBD1	TRBJ1-4	.	TGTGCCAGCAGCCAGGGGGGGGCCTCACCTGAAAAACTGTTTTTT	CASSQGGASPEKLFF
TRBV5-1	TRBD2	TRBJ2-3	.	TGCGCCAGCAGCCCCACTAGCGCGGAAGATACGCAGTATTTT	CASSPTSAEDTQYF
TRBV9	.	TRBJ1-1	.	TGTGCCAGCAGACAGCTCGGGAACACTGAAGCTTTCTTT	CASRQLGNTEAFF
TRBV5-4	TRBD1	TRBJ1-2	.	TGTGCCAGCAGCGGGCCGGGACAGGGGGCGGGTGGCTACACCTTC	CASSGPGQGAGGYTF
TRBV5-1	.	TRBJ1-1	.	TGCGCCAGCAGCTCGCCAATGAACACTGAAGCTTTCTTT	CASSSPMNTEAFF
TRBV4-2	TRBD2	TRBJ2-3	.	TGTGCCAGCAGCCAAGAGGTCCTAGCGGGGGGGCTGGATACGCAGTATTTT	CASSQEVLAGGLDTQYF
TRBV7-2	.	TRBJ2-7	.	TGTGCCAGCAGCCCGCAGAAAGGGGGGCCGTACGAGCAGTACTTC	CASSPQKGGPYEQYF
TRBV27	TRBD1	TRBJ1-1	.	TGTGCCAGCAAAACTGGGACAGGGGGGTTCGGTACTGAAGCTTTCTTT	CASKTGTGGFGTEAFF
TRBV5-1	.	TRBJ1-6	.	TGCGCCAGCAGCTTGGGACAGCCGAGTGAAGTTCTGTCCCTCCACTTT	CASSLGQPSEVLSLHF
TRBV7-9	.	TRBJ2-7	.	TGTGCCAGCAGCTTAGAGGGGAAGGCCCACGAGCAGTACTTC	CASSLEGKAHEQYF
TRBV7-9	.	TRBJ1-4	.	TGTGCCAGTCCACCAGGGCGCCCCCCTAATGAAAAACTGTTTTTT	CASPPGRPPNEKLFF
TRBV5-1	.	TRBJ1-6	once	TGCGCCAGCAGCTTGGACCCGCCGAATTCACCCCTCCACTTT	CASSLDPPNSPLHF
TRBV5-1	TRBD2	TRBJ2-7	once	TGCGCCAGCAGATGGACTAGCGGGGGATCCTACGAGCAGTACTTC	CASRWTSGGSYEQYF
TRBV10-2	TRBD2	TRBJ2-2	.	TGCGCCACCCTGGCCCTAGCGGGGGCCTCCACCGGGGAGCTGTTTTTT	CATLALAGASTGELFF